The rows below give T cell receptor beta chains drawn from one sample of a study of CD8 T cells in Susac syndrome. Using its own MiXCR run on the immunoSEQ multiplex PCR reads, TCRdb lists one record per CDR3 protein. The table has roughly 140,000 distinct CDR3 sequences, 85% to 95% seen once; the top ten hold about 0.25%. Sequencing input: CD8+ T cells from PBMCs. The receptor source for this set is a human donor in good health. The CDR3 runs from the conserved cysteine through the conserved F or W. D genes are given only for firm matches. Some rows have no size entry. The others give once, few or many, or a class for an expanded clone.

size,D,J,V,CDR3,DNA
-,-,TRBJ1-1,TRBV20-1,CSATRGDTEAFF,TGCAGTGCTACCCGGGGTGACACTGAAGCTTTCTTT
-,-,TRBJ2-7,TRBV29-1,CSVVIPGMEEQYF,TGCAGCGTTGTCATACCGGGTATGGAAGAGCAGTACTTC
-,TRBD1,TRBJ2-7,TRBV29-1,CSARTGRNYEQYF,TGCAGCGCGCGGACAGGACGGAACTACGAGCAGTACTTC
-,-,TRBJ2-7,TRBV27,CASRQSSYEQYF,TGTGCCAGCAGGCAGAGCTCCTACGAGCAGTACTTC
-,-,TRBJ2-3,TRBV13,CASSSQLTDTQYF,TGTGCCAGCAGTTCACAGCTTACAGATACGCAGTATTTT
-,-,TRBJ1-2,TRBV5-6,CASSLTGEYGYGYTF,TGTGCCAGCAGCTTGACTGGGGAATACGGCTATGGCTACACCTTC
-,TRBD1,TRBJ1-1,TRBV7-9,CASSPPRTGTNTEAFF,TGTGCCAGCAGCCCCCCGAGGACAGGGACGAACACTGAAGCTTTCTTT
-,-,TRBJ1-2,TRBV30,CAWRLSGPVGYTF,TGTGCCTGGCGCCTCTCTGGGCCCGTTGGCTACACCTTC
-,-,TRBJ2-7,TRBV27,CASSLSPGTTSSYEQYF,TGTGCCAGCAGTTTATCGCCCGGGACAACTAGCTCCTACGAGCAGTACTTC
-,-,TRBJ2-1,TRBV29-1,CSARGGGPYNEQFF,TGCAGCGCCCGTGGGGGTGGGCCCTACAATGAGCAGTTCTTC
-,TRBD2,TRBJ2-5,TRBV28,CASSFEGGPWETQYF,TGTGCCAGCAGTTTCGAGGGAGGGCCTTGGGAGACCCAGTACTTC
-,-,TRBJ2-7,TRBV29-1,CSVTILEVNYEQYF,TGCAGCGTTACGATACTGGAGGTGAACTACGAGCAGTACTTC
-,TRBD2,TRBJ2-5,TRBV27,CASSWTSVETQYF,TGTGCCAGCAGTTGGACTAGCGTGGAGACCCAGTACTTC
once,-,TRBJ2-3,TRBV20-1,CSARGQYTDTQYF,TGCAGTGCTAGAGGACAGTACACAGATACGCAGTATTTT